Below are 30 T cell receptor beta chains sequenced from a single sample in a study of T cells of healthy individuals. TCRdb reprocessed the 5' RACE reads via MiXCR and lists one record per CDR3 protein. The sample holds tens of thousands of distinct CDR3 sequences, under 20% seen once. These receptors came from a human donor in good health.

This clonotype was picked up many times. The gene calls are TRBV28 and TRBJ2-3; D remains ambiguous. Germline loops: CDR1 MDHEN, CDR2 SYDVKM. The CDR3 is made up of 15 amino acids. V shed 5 bases and J shed 2 bases, with 14 bases lying between them. This chain's CDR3 is CASSPPTAFTDTQYF. CDR3 DNA sequence: TGTGCCAGCAGTCCCCCGACTGCATTCACAGATACGCAGTATTTT.

The chain combines TRBV19 with TRBJ1-5; D remains ambiguous. V was shortened by 7 bases and J by 4 bases, with 8 bases between the two germline ends. The germline V gene has CDR1 LNHDA and CDR2 SQIVND (reference sequence). The CDR3 has 12 residues. The CDR3 sequence is CASKWGNQPQHF. CDR3 DNA: TGTGCCAGTAAGTGGGGTAATCAGCCCCAGCATTTT.

This chain uses TRBV6-1 with TRBJ2-2; no clear D gene. The CDR3 has 14 residues. CDR1 and CDR2 from the germline V gene are MNHNS and SASEGT. Trimming took off 7 bases at V and 1 base at J, with 10 bases between the two ends. The CDR3 region has the DNA TGTGCCAGCAAATCATGGCAGAACACCGGGGAGCTGTTTTTT. The encoded protein is CASKSWQNTGELFF.

This clonotype was seen more than once but under ten times. A read error may account for a junction end that differs from germline. The V and J genes are TRBV7-7 and TRBJ2-2; 10 bases align to TRBD1. Germline CDR1 reads SSHAT; CDR2 reads FNYEAQ (reference sequence). The CDR3 runs 14 residues. CDR3 nucleotides: TGTGCTAGCAGCTTAGCGGGACAGGGGATGGAGCTGTTTTTT. This translates into CASSLAGQGMELFF.

This clonotype was detected a few times. The chain joins TRBV20-1 to TRBJ2-5; D perhaps matches TRBD2 (5 bases). From germline, CDR1 is DFQATT and CDR2 SNEGSKA (reference sequence). Trimming removed 0 bases from V and 5 bases from J, with 16 bases in between. There are 15 residues in the CDR3. The CDR3 loop is CSARDAATGVETQYF. The DNA of the CDR3 is TGCAGTGCTAGAGACGCGGCCACCGGGGTCGAGACCCAGTACTTC.

The chain combines TRBV7-6 with TRBJ2-7; D may correspond to TRBD1 or TRBD2 (5 bases each). Germline-derived CDR1 and CDR2 are SGHVS and FNYEAQ. V gave up 3 bases and J gave up 0 bases, with 9 bases separating them. CDR3 length equals 14 residues. CDR3 coding DNA: TGTGCCAGCAGCTTTATGGGGGACTCCTACGAGCAGTACTTC. Translation: CASSFMGDSYEQYF.

At least ten counts were recorded for this clonotype. V usage is TRBV6-1 and J usage is TRBJ1-3, with D possibly being TRBD1 (5 bases). In germline, CDR1 is MNHNS, CDR2 SASEGT. The germline V and J ends were trimmed by 6 bases and 1 base, with 7 bases remaining between them. The CDR3 runs 13 residues. Here the CDR3 reads CASSGQSGNTIYF. DNA of the CDR3: TGTGCCAGCAGCGGACAATCTGGAAACACCATATATTTT.

In its sample, this clonotype was seen a few times. The rearrangement links TRBV15 to TRBJ2-5; D tentatively fits TRBD1 or TRBD2 (6 bases each). Germline CDR1 reads LNHNV; CDR2 reads YYDKDF (reference sequence). V was shortened by 4 bases and J by 4 bases, with 19 bases between the two germline ends. This CDR3 spans 16 amino acids. The CDR3 DNA follows: TGTGCCACCAGCAACCTTGGAGGGGGGCCCTCAGAGACCCAGTACTTC. Its protein is CATSNLGGGPSETQYF.

CDR3 loop: CASSLAGGENTGELFF. The CDR3, as DNA: TGTGCCAGCAGCTTAGCCGGGGGGGAGAACACCGGGGAGCTGTTTTTT. This chain joins TRBV7-9 and TRBJ2-2, with 8 positions matching TRBD2. J gave up 1 base and V 0 bases, and 1 base lay outside the gene matches. This CDR3 is built from 16 residues. Germline V CDR1 and CDR2: SEHNR, FQNEAQ (reference sequence). Based on the CDR3 plus reference TRBV7-9 and TRBJ2-2, the full variable domain is DTGVSQNPRHKITKRGQNVTFRCDPISEHNRLYWYRQTLGQGPEFLTYFQNEAQLEKSRLLSDRFSAERPKGSFSTLEIQRTEQGDSAMYLCASSLAGGENTGELFFGEGSRLTVL.

There are many counts of this clonotype. The chain uses TRBV10-1 and TRBJ2-1, with a weak D call TRBD2 (6 bases). This CDR3 is built from 13 residues. The V gene lost 6 bases and the J gene lost 8 bases, with 14 bases spanning the gap. Germline CDR1 reads WNHNN; CDR2 reads SYGVQD (reference sequence). CDR3 coding DNA: TGCGCCAGCAGCTCCGGGACTCTCGATGAGCAGTTCTTC. Encoded protein: CASSSGTLDEQFF.

This clonotype was detected only a few times. The chain has TRBV6-6 and TRBJ2-7, with D possibly TRBD1 on 6 matching bases. This CDR3 region has 12 residues. The ends were cut back, 2 bases at V and 9 bases at J, with 11 bases in the middle. CDR1 is MNHNY, CDR2 SVGAGI, per germline (reference sequence). CDR3 protein: CASSYGWDTQYF. CDR3 nucleotide sequence: TGTGCCAGCAGTTACGGTTGGGACACGCAGTACTTC.

The chain joins TRBV27 to TRBJ1-1; TRBD1 matches at 7 bases. Looked up from germline, CDR1 is MNHEY and CDR2 is SMNVEV (reference sequence). Trimming cost V 7 bases and J 4 bases; bases outside gene matches: 6. There are 13 residues in the CDR3. CDR3 sequence (DNA): TGTGCCAGCACTAAGACAGGGTCCACTGAAGCTTTCTTT. It is translated as CASTKTGSTEAFF.

This clonotype was detected only a few times. The rearrangement joins TRBV5-1 to TRBJ1-4; D perhaps matches TRBD1 (5 bases). CDR3 length equals 14 residues. The germline CDR1 and CDR2 sequences are SGHRS and YFSETQ. Between the trimmed V and J ends, which lost 4 bases and 3 bases, there was a span of 10 bases. The CDR3 sequence: CASSETASNEKLFF. The CDR3 DNA follows: TGCGCCAGCAGCGAGACAGCTTCTAATGAAAAACTGTTTTTT.

This clonotype was counted many times. The V call is TRBV4-2, the J call TRBJ1-2, with D possibly being TRBD1 (5 bases). Germline V gene sequence: CDR1 LGHNA, CDR2 YNFKEQ. Trimming shortened V by 0 bases and J by 8 bases, and 10 bases separated the two germline ends. The CDR3 has 13 residues. CDR3 loop: CASSQEPRAGYTF. The CDR3 nucleotides read TGTGCCAGCAGCCAAGAACCCAGGGCCGGCTACACCTTC.

This clonotype appeared many times. The chain joins TRBV6-5 to TRBJ2-3; the D is unclear. The germline gives CDR1 MNHEY, CDR2 SVGAGI. Trimming pared 0 bases from V and 4 bases from J, leaving 11 bases between. This CDR3 region has 15 residues. The chain's CDR3 is CASSYSIEISDTQYF. CDR3 DNA: TGTGCCAGCAGTTACTCGATTGAAATTTCAGATACGCAGTATTTT.

This clonotype was observed many times. V is TRBV5-4 and J is TRBJ2-7, with D possibly being TRBD1 (7 bases). The length of the CDR3 is 15 residues. CDR1 SGHNT and CDR2 YYREEE come from the germline V gene (reference sequence). Trimming took off 2 bases at V and 4 bases at J, with 16 bases between the two ends. CDR3: CASSFGGQGEYEQYF. CDR3 DNA: TGTGCCAGCAGCTTCGGAGGGCAGGGGGAGTACGAGCAGTACTTC.

The chain joins TRBV5-5 to TRBJ2-1; 12 positions agree with TRBD2. V gave up 3 bases and J gave up 8 bases; unmatched junction bases: 9. The CDR3 has 16 residues. From germline, CDR1 is SGHKS and CDR2 YYEKEE (reference sequence). The CDR3: CASSSMTSGSWYEQFF. The CDR3 nucleotides read TGTGCCAGCAGCTCTATGACTAGCGGGAGTTGGTATGAGCAGTTCTTC.

The sample holds many counts of this clonotype. The V call is TRBV2, the J call TRBJ1-4; TRBD1 matches at 7 bases. The CDR3 has 14 residues. Unmatched junction bases numbered 8, after V lost 6 bases and J lost 7 bases. Germline assignment: CDR1 SNHLY and CDR2 FYNNEI. The CDR3 loop reads CASSADRRGEKLFF. The CDR3, as DNA: TGTGCCAGCAGCGCGGACAGGAGAGGTGAAAAACTGTTTTTT.

The chain carries TRBV10-3 and TRBJ2-5, with 7 bases aligning to TRBD2. In germline, CDR1 is ENHRY, CDR2 SYGVKD. With 0 bases clipped from V and 2 bases from J, the junction kept 6 bases outside the gene matches. This CDR3 contains 16 residues. The CDR3: CAISESNGGRQETQYF. CDR3 nucleotides: TGTGCCATCAGTGAGTCTAACGGGGGGAGACAAGAGACCCAGTACTTC.

This clonotype turned up a few times. The V call is TRBV12-3 or TRBV12-4, the J call TRBJ1-6; no reliable D call. Trimming shortened V by 4 bases and J by 4 bases, and 20 bases separated the two germline ends. The CDR3 loop spans 18 amino acids. In DNA, the CDR3 is TGTGCCAGCAGTTCTCAAGAACCCTTTATAGGGTATAATTCACCCCTCCACTTT. Protein product: CASSSQEPFIGYNSPLHF.

This clonotype came up many times. The chain carries TRBV3-1 and TRBJ2-5; 10 bases align to TRBD2. With V trimmed by 6 bases and J by 2 bases, 6 bases remained unmatched. This CDR3 has 15 residues. Germline V gene lookup returns CDR1 LGHDT and CDR2 YNNKEL (reference sequence). The CDR3 protein is CASSRTSGSQETQYF. In DNA form, the CDR3 reads TGTGCCAGCAGTCGGACTAGCGGTAGTCAAGAGACCCAGTACTTC.

This clonotype was detected a few times. The chain couples TRBV4-1 to TRBJ2-7; 7 bases line up with TRBD1. The CDR3 spans 16 residues. V lost 0 bases and J lost 1; bases outside the gene matches: 6. CDR1 is MGHRA and CDR2 is YSYEKL in the germline V gene. CDR3 DNA sequence: TGCGCCAGCAGCCAAGAGGCCGGGACAGATTCCTACGAGCAGTACTTC. It encodes CASSQEAGTDSYEQYF.

The V gene is TRBV28, the J gene TRBJ2-7, with 11 bases aligning to TRBD2. The J segment lost 6 bases and the V segment lost 6 bases, leaving 13 bases of the junction unmatched. Germline CDR1 reads MDHEN; CDR2 reads SYDVKM. The CDR3 length is 16 residues. In DNA, the CDR3 is TGTGCCAGCAGAAAAACTAGCGGGAGCCCCCTTGGCGAGCAGTACTTC. This codes for CASRKTSGSPLGEQYF.

This clonotype was observed a handful of times. The chain has TRBV20-1 and TRBJ2-5; D remains ambiguous. CDR1 DFQATT and CDR2 SNEGSKA come from the germline V gene (reference sequence). Trimming pared 8 bases from V and 5 bases from J, leaving 12 bases between. CDR3 length: 11 residues. This CDR3 is CSPVFRETQYF. The CDR3 DNA follows: TGCAGTCCCGTCTTCCGGGAGACCCAGTACTTC.

The V call is TRBV2, the J call TRBJ2-3, with D uncertain. Trimming removed 0 bases from V and 8 bases from J, with 9 bases in between. Germline assignment: CDR1 SNHLY and CDR2 FYNNEI. The CDR3 has 13 residues. CDR3 DNA sequence: TGTGCCAGCAGTGAAGCGGGGTGGGGTACGCAGTATTTT. Encoded protein: CASSEAGWGTQYF.

In this sample, this clonotype turned up many times. The chain uses TRBV5-1 and TRBJ2-7; TRBD1 or TRBD2 may be the D gene (5 bases each). V lost 4 bases to trimming and J lost 6 bases, with 17 bases between them. Germline V gene data show CDR1 as SGHRS and CDR2 as YFSETQ. The CDR3 contains 14 residues. This CDR3 reads CASSPGTAQLEQYF. CDR3 DNA: TGCGCCAGCAGCCCCGGGACCGCGCAACTCGAGCAGTACTTC.

This clonotype came up many times. This rearrangement joins TRBV3-1 to TRBJ1-6, with D tentatively TRBD1 (6 bases). V lost 7 bases and J 0 bases, leaving 16 bases between the germline ends. Germline CDR1 is LGHDT and CDR2 is YNNKEL (reference sequence). This CDR3 region has 17 residues. The CDR3 region has the DNA TGTGCCAGCACCAACCGGGACACAAGCTCCTATAATTCACCCCTCCACTTT. The encoded protein is CASTNRDTSSYNSPLHF.

This clonotype was found many times. The rearrangement links TRBV29-1 to TRBJ2-7, with TRBD2 as a possible D gene (5 bases). Germline V lookup: CDR1 SQVTM, CDR2 ANQGSEA. This CDR3 is built from 12 residues. Trimming left V 3 bases short and J 2 bases short, with 8 bases between. The CDR3 nucleotides read TGCAGCGTTGAGGAGGCAACCTACGAGCAGTACTTC. Its translation is CSVEEATYEQYF.

In this sample, this clonotype turned up many times. The chain is built from TRBV28 and TRBJ2-1, with 9 nucleotides matching TRBD2. The CDR3 totals 14 residues. In germline, CDR1 is MDHEN, CDR2 SYDVKM. Trimming took 2 bases from V and 9 from J; bases not matched to a gene: 5. The CDR3 protein is CASSLVGGGGEQFF. The CDR3 nucleotides read TGTGCCAGCAGTTTAGTGGGCGGGGGGGGTGAGCAGTTCTTC.

The sample holds a few counts of this clonotype. The chain joins TRBV12-3 or TRBV12-4 to TRBJ1-1; D unclear. Trimming took off 8 bases at V and 1 base at J, with 14 bases between the two ends. The CDR3 has 14 residues. In DNA, the CDR3 is TGTGCCAGCGAGCTAAGGGCCGCGAACACTGAAGCTTTCTTT. This encodes CASELRAANTEAFF.